These 15 T cell receptor beta chains share one sample of origin, sequenced in a study of post-analysis software for immune sequencing data. For these TCRs, the target antigens are not known. Broader study findings: Among a handful of TRBV segments more frequent in patients than controls were TRBV5-6, TRBV5-1 and TRBV20-1.

Unique molecular identifiers featured in each of the TCR beta cDNA libraries. TCRdb re-derived calls from the PCR reads in MiXCR, one entry per CDR3 protein. The top ten hold approximately 4.4% of the sample, which has about 770,000 distinct CDR3 sequences, more than 45% seen once. The sequenced sample consisted of blood. These receptors all stem from a girl under 18 with multiple sclerosis.

The rearrangement links TRBV13 to TRBJ2-5; a possible D gene is TRBD2 (5 bases). The germline V gene encodes CDR1 PRHDT and CDR2 FYEKMQ (reference sequence). This CDR3 has 14 amino acids. V was pared by 4 bases and J by 5 bases, with 14 bases between. In DNA, the CDR3 is TGTGCCAGCAGCTCCTCTAGCAATGTTGAGACCCAGTACTTC. Protein sequence: CASSSSSNVETQYF.

V and J are TRBV12-3 or TRBV12-4 and TRBJ2-7; 8 bases are a match to TRBD2. The V and J ends lost 5 bases and 3 bases, in that order; junction bases with no gene match: 24. This CDR3 is 20 amino acids long. DNA for the CDR3: TGTGCCAGCAGTCCGACCCCGACAACCACGGGACTAGGGAAGGGCTACGAGCAGTACTTC. Amino acid sequence: CASSPTPTTTGLGKGYEQYF.

J is TRBJ2-5 and V is TRBV6-1; 8 nucleotides line up with TRBD1. The CDR3 sequence is 17 residues long. Germline-derived CDR1 and CDR2 are MNHNS and SASEGT. The V and J ends lost 3 bases and 0 bases, in that order; junction bases with no gene match: 9. DNA of the CDR3: TGTGCCAGCAGTGAGATGACAGGGGCTTTGTACCAAGAGACCCAGTACTTC. It codes for CASSEMTGALYQETQYF.

CDR3 in amino acids: CATSRRAGETQYF. CDR3 sequence (DNA): TGTGCCACCAGTCGAAGGGCGGGGGAGACCCAGTACTTC. The rearrangement uses TRBV24-1 and TRBJ2-5; D is perhaps TRBD2 (6 bases). There are 13 residues in the CDR3. Trimming took 6 bases from V and 5 from J, leaving 12 bases between them. Germline V lookup: CDR1 KGHDR, CDR2 SFDVKD.

This clonotype was found a few times. CDR3 sequence reads: CASSPPTGLATDTQYF. CDR3 in DNA: TGTGCCAGCAGCCCCCCGACGGGACTAGCGACAGATACGCAGTATTTT. The chain combines TRBV7-2 with TRBJ2-3, with 10 bases fitting TRBD2. Germline V gene lookup returns CDR1 SGHTA and CDR2 FQGNSA. The junction had 8 bases not matched to a gene; V was cut back by 5 bases and J by 3 bases. This CDR3 has 16 residues.

This clonotype has a handful of counts. This chain joins TRBV20-1 and TRBJ2-1, with TRBD2 matching over 10 bases. The CDR3 extends over 19 amino acids. Germline CDR1 is DFQATT and CDR2 is SNEGSKA (reference sequence). V trimming: 0 bases; J trimming: 7 bases; junction bases outside the gene matches: 18. CDR3 DNA: TGCAGTGCTAGAGATGCGGAGACACCCCCTAGCGGGAGAGGGAATGAGCAGTTCTTC. Amino acids: CSARDAETPPSGRGNEQFF.

The CDR3 is CASSRRLAGVRDEQFF. DNA of the CDR3: TGTGCCAGCAGCCGCCGACTAGCGGGAGTGCGGGATGAGCAGTTCTTC. This chain connects TRBV7-8 to TRBJ2-1; 12 nucleotides agree with TRBD2. CDR1 is SGHVS and CDR2 is FQNEAQ in the germline V gene. The CDR3 extends over 16 amino acids. With 5 bases clipped from V and 8 bases from J, the junction kept 10 bases outside the gene matches.

This clonotype turned up a few times. This chain joins TRBV6-6 and TRBJ1-4; D gene uncertain. V gave up 2 bases and J gave up 6 bases, with 13 bases separating them. In germline, CDR1 is MNHNY, CDR2 SVGAGI (reference sequence). The CDR3 sequence is 15 residues long. The CDR3 loop is CASSYRQTKDEKLFF. DNA for the CDR3: TGTGCCAGCAGTTACCGCCAGACCAAAGATGAAAAACTGTTTTTT.

This clonotype occurred a few times. The rearrangement links TRBV29-1 to TRBJ2-3; D perhaps matches TRBD2 (5 bases). V lost 3 bases to trimming and J lost 3 bases, with 19 bases between them. Germline loops: CDR1 SQVTM, CDR2 ANQGSEA. CDR3 size: 16 residues. The CDR3 protein is CSVDPLGVGVTDTQYF. CDR3 nucleotide sequence: TGCAGCGTTGACCCCTTGGGTGTCGGGGTAACAGATACGCAGTATTTT.

The chain employs TRBV4-3 and TRBJ1-2, with TRBD1 as a possible D gene (6 bases). V dropped 0 bases and J dropped 6 bases, with 17 bases sitting between them. Germline V CDR1 and CDR2: LGHNA, YSLEER. CDR3 length equals 16 residues. The CDR3 spells CASSQEVTGSRNGYTF. CDR3 bases: TGCGCCAGCAGCCAAGAGGTAACAGGGTCGAGGAATGGCTACACCTTC.

This chain joins TRBV7-8 and TRBJ2-5; a possible D gene is TRBD2 (7 bases). Germline V gene data show CDR1 as SGHVS and CDR2 as FQNEAQ. The CDR3 has 18 residues. V lost 2 bases to trimming and J lost 3 bases, with 22 bases between them. CDR3 coding DNA: TGTGCCAGCAGCTTACGTAGGAGGGGGGGGGTCTCTGAAGAGACCCAGTACTTC. The encoded protein is CASSLRRRGGVSEETQYF.

This clonotype was seen only a few times. The rearrangement links TRBV5-1 to TRBJ2-1; 9 bases agree with TRBD1. Germline V gives CDR1 SGHRS, CDR2 YFSETQ. This CDR3 has 15 amino acids. J lost 10 bases, V lost 0 bases, and 8 bases had no gene match. This CDR3 reads CASSLVQGALDEQFF. DNA of the CDR3: TGCGCCAGCAGCTTGGTACAGGGGGCTCTCGACGAGCAGTTCTTC.

Only one count was recorded for this clonotype. This CDR3 reads CSAAAGSNQPQHF. The CDR3 DNA reads as TGCAGTGCTGCAGCCGGGAGCAATCAGCCCCAGCATTTT. The V and J genes are TRBV20-1 and TRBJ1-5, with D hard to call. The CDR3 has 13 amino acids. V was pared by 5 bases and J by 1 base, with 9 bases between. Germline CDR1 DFQATT, CDR2 SNEGSKA (reference sequence).

This clonotype has a handful of counts. The rearrangement joins TRBV10-3 to TRBJ2-5; no clear D. The germline gives CDR1 ENHRY, CDR2 SYGVKD. Trimming took off 4 bases at V and 5 bases at J, with 11 bases between the two ends. CDR3 size: 13 residues. CDR3 nucleotides: TGTGCCATCAGTGTGGCCGACCTCGAGACCCAGTACTTC. Protein sequence: CAISVADLETQYF.

The sample holds a few counts of this clonotype. The gene calls are TRBV10-3 and TRBJ2-5, with 12 nucleotides matching TRBD2. TRBJ2-7 matches the DNA end more closely, so the J call is doubtful. In germline, CDR1 is ENHRY, CDR2 SYGVKD. The CDR3 is 15 residues long. The CDR3 nucleotides are TGTGCCATCAGGGCACTAGCGGGAGGAGGAGACGAGCAGTACTTC. Amino acid sequence: CAIRALAGGGDEQYF.